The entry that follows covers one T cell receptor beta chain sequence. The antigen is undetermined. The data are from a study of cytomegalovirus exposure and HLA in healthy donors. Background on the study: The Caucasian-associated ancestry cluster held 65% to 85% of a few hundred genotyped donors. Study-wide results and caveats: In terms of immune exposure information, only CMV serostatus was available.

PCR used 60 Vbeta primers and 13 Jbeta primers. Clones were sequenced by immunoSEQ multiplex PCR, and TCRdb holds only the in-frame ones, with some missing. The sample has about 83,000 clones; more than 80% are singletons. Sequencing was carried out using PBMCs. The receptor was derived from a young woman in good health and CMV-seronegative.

The CDR3 DNA sequence: TGTGCCAGCAGCGCGGACACTCAAGAGACCCAGTACTTC. The encoded protein is CASSADTQETQYF. This chain uses TRBV5-4 with TRBJ2-5, with D possibly TRBD1 on 5 matching bases. V gave up 4 bases and J gave up 2 bases, with 9 bases separating them. The CDR3 loop spans 13 amino acids. From germline, CDR1 is SGHNT and CDR2 YYREEE (reference sequence). The variable domain in full, with the rest retrieved from reference TRBV5-4 and TRBJ2-5, is ETGVTQSPTHLIKTRGQQVTLRCSSQSGHNTVSWYQQALGQGPQFIFQYYREEENGRGNFPPRFSGLQFPNYSSELNVNALELDDSALYLCASSADTQETQYFGPGTRLLVL.